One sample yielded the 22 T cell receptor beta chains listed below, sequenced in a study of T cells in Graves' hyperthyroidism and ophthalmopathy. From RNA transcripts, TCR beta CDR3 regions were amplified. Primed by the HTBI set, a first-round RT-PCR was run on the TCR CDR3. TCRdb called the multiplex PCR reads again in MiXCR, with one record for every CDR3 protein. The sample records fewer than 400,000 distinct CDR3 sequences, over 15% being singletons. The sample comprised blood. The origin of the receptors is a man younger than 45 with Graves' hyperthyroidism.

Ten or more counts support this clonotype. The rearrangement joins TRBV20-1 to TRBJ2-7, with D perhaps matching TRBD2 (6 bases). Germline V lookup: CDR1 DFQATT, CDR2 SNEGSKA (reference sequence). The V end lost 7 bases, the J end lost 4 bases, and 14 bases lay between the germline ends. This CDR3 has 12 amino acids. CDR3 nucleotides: TGCAGTGTTGGGACTGACTTTTACGAGCAGTACTTC. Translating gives CSVGTDFYEQYF.

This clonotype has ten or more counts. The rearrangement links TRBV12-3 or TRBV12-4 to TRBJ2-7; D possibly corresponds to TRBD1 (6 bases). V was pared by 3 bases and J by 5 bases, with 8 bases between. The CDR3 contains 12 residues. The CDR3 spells CASSFTGNEQYF. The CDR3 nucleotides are TGTGCCAGCAGTTTTACAGGGAACGAGCAGTACTTC.

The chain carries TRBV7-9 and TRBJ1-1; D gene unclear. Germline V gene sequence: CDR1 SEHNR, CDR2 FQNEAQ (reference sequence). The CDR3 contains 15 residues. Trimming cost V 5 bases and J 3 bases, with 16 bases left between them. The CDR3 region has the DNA TGTGCCAGCAGCCAAACAGAAACCACCGACACTGAAGCTTTCTTT. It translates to CASSQTETTDTEAFF. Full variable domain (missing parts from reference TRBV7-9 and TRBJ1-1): DTGVSQNPRHKITKRGQNVTFRCDPISEHNRLYWYRQTLGQGPEFLTYFQNEAQLEKSRLLSDRFSAERPKGSFSTLEIQRTEQGDSAMYLCASSQTETTDTEAFFGQGTRLTVV.

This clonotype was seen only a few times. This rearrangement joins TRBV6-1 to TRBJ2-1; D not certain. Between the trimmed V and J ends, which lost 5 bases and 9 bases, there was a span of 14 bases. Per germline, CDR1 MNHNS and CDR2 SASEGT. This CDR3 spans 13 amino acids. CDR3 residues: CASSHGRVGEQFF. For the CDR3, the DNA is TGTGCCAGCAGTCATGGACGGGTGGGTGAGCAGTTCTTC.

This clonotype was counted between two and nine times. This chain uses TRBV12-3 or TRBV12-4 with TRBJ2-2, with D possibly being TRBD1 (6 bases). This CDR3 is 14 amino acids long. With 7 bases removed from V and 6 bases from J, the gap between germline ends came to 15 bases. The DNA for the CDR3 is TGTGCCAGCAACCCTACACAGGGATCCGGGGAGCTGTTTTTT. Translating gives CASNPTQGSGELFF.

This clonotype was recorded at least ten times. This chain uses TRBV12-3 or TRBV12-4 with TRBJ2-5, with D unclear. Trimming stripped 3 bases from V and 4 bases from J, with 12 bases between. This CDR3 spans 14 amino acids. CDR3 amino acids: CASSFSPPVETQYF. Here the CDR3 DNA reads TGTGCCAGCAGTTTCAGTCCACCCGTAGAGACCCAGTACTTC.

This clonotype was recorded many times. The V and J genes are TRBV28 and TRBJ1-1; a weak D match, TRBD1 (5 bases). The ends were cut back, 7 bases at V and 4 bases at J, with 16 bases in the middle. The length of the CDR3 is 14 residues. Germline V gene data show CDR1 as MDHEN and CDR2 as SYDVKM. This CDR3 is CASTLSVGGTEAFF. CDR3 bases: TGTGCCAGCACTCTTTCAGTCGGGGGCACTGAAGCTTTCTTT. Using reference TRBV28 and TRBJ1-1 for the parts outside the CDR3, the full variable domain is DVKVTQSSRYLVKRTGEKVFLECVQDMDHENMFWYRQDPGLGLRLIYFSYDVKMKEKGDIPEGYSVSREKKERFSLILESASTNQTSMYLCASTLSVGGTEAFFGQGTRLTVV.

The CDR3 is CATNTAGRTDTQYF. CDR3 coding DNA: TGTGCCACGAACACAGCGGGGCGCACAGATACGCAGTATTTT. The chain uses TRBV7-9 and TRBJ2-3, with 7 nucleotides matching TRBD2. With 10 bases clipped from V and 1 base from J, the junction kept 8 bases outside the gene matches. Germline V gene sequence: CDR1 SEHNR, CDR2 FQNEAQ (reference sequence). This CDR3 is built from 14 residues.

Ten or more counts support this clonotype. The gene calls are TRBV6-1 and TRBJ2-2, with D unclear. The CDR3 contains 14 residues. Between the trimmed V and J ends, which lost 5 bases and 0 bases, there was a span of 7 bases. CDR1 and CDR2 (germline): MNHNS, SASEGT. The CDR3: CASSPPSNTGELFF. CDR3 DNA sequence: TGTGCCAGCAGTCCGCCGTCGAACACCGGGGAGCTGTTTTTT.

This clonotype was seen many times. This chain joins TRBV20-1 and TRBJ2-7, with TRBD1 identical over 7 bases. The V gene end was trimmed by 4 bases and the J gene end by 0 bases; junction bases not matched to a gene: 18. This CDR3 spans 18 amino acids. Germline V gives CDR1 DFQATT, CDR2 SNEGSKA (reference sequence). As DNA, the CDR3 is TGCAGTGCTATAGGGAGTGGGACAGACCTATACCTCTCCTACGAGCAGTACTTC. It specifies CSAIGSGTDLYLSYEQYF.

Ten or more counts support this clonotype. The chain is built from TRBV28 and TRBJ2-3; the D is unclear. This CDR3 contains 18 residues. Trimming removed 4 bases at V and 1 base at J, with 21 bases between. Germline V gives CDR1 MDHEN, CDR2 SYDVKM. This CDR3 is CASSSSSSVVGRTDTQYF. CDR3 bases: TGTGCCAGCAGTTCCTCGAGCTCCGTGGTTGGACGCACAGATACGCAGTATTTT.

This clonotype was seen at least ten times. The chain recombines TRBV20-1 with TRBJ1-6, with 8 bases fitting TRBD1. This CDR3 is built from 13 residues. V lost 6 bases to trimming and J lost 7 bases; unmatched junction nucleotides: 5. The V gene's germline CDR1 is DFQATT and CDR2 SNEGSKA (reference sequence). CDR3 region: CSAEDRANSPLHF. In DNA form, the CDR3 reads TGCAGTGCAGAGGACAGGGCAAATTCACCCCTCCACTTT.

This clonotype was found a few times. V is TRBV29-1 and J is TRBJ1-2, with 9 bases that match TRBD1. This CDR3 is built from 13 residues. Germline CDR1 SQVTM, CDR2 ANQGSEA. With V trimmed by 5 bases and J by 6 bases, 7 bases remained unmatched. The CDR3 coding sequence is TGCAGCGTTTGGACAGGGGCTGTGGATGGCTACACCTTC. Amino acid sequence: CSVWTGAVDGYTF.

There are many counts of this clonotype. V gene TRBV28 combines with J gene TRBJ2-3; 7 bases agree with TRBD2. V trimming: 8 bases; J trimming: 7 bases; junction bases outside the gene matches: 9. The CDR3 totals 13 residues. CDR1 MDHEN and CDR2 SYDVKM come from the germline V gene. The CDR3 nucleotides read TGTGCCAGCGGTACTAGCGTCTGGCATACGCAGTATTTT. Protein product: CASGTSVWHTQYF.

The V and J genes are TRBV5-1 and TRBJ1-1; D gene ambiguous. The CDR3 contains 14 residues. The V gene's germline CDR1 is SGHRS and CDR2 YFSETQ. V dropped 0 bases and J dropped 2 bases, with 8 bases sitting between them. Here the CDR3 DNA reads TGCGCCAGCAGCTTGGACTTGACTAACACTGAAGCTTTCTTT. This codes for CASSLDLTNTEAFF.

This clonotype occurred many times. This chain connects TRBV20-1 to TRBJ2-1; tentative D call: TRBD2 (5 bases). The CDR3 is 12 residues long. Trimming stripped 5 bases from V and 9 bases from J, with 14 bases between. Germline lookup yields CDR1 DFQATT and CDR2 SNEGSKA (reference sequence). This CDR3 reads CSAFGLPPEQFF. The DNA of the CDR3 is TGCAGTGCTTTCGGACTGCCGCCTGAGCAGTTCTTC.

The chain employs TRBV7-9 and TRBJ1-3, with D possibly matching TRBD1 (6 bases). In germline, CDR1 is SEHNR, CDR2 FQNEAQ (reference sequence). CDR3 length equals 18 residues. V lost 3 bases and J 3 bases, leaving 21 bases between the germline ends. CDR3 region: CASSFPQHDTGFGNTIYF. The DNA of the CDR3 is TGTGCCAGCAGCTTTCCACAGCACGATACAGGGTTTGGAAACACCATATATTTT.

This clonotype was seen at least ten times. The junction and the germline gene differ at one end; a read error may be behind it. The CDR3 DNA reads TGTGCCTGGATCCCGGACAGGGCTAACTACGGCTACACCTTC. Translated, it gives CAWIPDRANYGYTF. The rearrangement links TRBV30 to TRBJ1-2, with TRBD1 matching over 8 bases. The CDR3 is 14 amino acids. Germline V gives CDR1 GTSNPN, CDR2 SVGIG (reference sequence).

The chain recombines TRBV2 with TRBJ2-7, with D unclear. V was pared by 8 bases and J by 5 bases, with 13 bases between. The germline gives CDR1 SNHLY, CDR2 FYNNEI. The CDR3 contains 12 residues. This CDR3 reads CASVPDSDEQYF. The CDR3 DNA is TGTGCCAGCGTTCCCGACTCGGACGAGCAGTACTTC. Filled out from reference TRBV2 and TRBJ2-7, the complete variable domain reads EPEVTQTPSHQVTQMGQEVILRCVPISNHLYFYWYRQILGQKVEFLVSFYNNEISEKSEIFDDQFSVERPDGSNFTLKIRSTKLEDSAMYFCASVPDSDEQYFGPGTRLTVT.

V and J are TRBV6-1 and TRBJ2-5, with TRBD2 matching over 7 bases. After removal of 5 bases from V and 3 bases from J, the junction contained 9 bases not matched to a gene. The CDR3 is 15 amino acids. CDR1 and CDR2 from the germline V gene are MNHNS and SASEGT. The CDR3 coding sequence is TGTGCCAGCAGTTACCCCGGCGGGAGTGAAGAGACCCAGTACTTC. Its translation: CASSYPGGSEETQYF.

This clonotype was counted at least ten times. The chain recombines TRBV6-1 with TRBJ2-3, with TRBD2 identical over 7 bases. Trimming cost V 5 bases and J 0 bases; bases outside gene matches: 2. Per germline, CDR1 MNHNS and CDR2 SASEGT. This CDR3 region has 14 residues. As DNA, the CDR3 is TGTGCCAGCAGTCTAGCGGTTAGCACAGATACGCAGTATTTT. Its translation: CASSLAVSTDTQYF.

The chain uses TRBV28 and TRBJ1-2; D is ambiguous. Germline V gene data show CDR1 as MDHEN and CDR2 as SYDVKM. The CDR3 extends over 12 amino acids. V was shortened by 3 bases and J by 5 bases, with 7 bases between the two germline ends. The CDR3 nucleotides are TGTGCCAGCAGTTTTTTCCAGTATGGCTACACCTTC. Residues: CASSFFQYGYTF.